Sequencing of this T cell receptor beta chain was carried out in a study of blood T cell repertoires in COVID-19. Donors in Cohort 3 who had recovered were those with two negative PCRs, healthcare professional clearance, or resolution of their symptoms. This clone was seen only a few times. Methods used by the authors: Reference gene primers were amplified, and this amplification served to estimate nucleated cell counts. The table came from immunoSEQ multiplex PCR; TCRdb's copy has only in-frame clones and leaves some out. V and J calls and clone size are given by that table; D and trimming were obtained from the DNA. The top ten hold around 5% of the sample, which has around 300,000 clones, around nine tenths seen once. The source material was PBMCs or T cells enriched from blood (not recorded which). The source of this sequence is a man aged 25-40 years who had recovered from COVID-19.

CDR3 residues: CASSVLAEQETQYF. The CDR3 DNA sequence: TGTGCCAGTAGTGTCCTAGCAGAACAAGAGACCCAGTACTTC. This chain links TRBV19 with TRBJ2-5; perhaps TRBD2 as D (5 bases). V lost 5 bases and J lost 2, with 12 bases in between. Germline values: CDR1 LNHDA, CDR2 SQIVND (reference sequence). The CDR3 is 14 residues long.